Sequencing of this T cell receptor beta chain was carried out in a study of blood T cell repertoires in COVID-19 (dated by TCRdb to the early 2020s). Regarding the study in general: Samples from collaborators originated in the United States, Italy and Spain and spanned both the acute and convalescent phases of COVID-19. The material from the prospective study consisted of cDNA or gDNA derived from T cells, B-cell-depleted T cells, or PBMCs. The dataset comprised deeply sampled blood TCRbeta repertoires from subjects exposed to, actively infected with, or recovered from COVID-19. The repertoires were released in a freely available public database intended as a resource for research on the immune response to SARS-CoV-2. Samples were obtained from the ongoing ImmuneRACE study (first 160 participants) and from some 1,300 subjects provided by 6 global collaborators. Sample metadata almost always included a de-identified subject ID, COVID-19 status, age in years and sex. Where HLA class I and class II types were available, the types were taken from metadata supplied by the sample provider, not from assay-based typing.

Each collaborating institution followed its own protocols to collect whole blood in K2EDTA tubes. For TCRbeta analysis, collaborators shipped samples in one of three forms: frozen whole blood, isolated PBMCs, or DNA extracted from either of those sample types. Germline trimming: 2 bases from V, 2 bases from J; junction bases outside gene matches: 3. From the cysteine up to the phenylalanine, the CDR3 has a length of 15 residues. CDR3 DNA is the only sequence kept; it has 45 bases, read in frame from the first base. CDR1 and CDR2, per the germline V gene, are KGHDR and SFDVKD. TCRbeta CDR3 regions were amplified from genomic DNA by means of the immunoSEQ Assay, a bias-controlled multiplex PCR. The source study handled its data this way. The number of nucleated cells in each sample was estimated by amplification of reference gene primers within the assay. To quantify the absolute abundance of each unique TCRbeta CDR3 rearrangement, sequence reads were collapsed and filtered. For each sample, productive Simpson clonality was calculated as the square root of Simpson's diversity index over productive rearrangements. The immuneACCESS repertoire file appears here via TCRdb, limited to in-frame rearrangements. These files lack a portion of the clones; in checked studies, under half of the deficit traces to unresolved V genes, and the cause of the others is not known. V, J and clone size derive from that table, while D and trimming were established from the DNA sequence. Counted in this sample were under 150,000 clones; more than 60% of them appeared once. The ten largest clones take up around 13% of the sample.

The investigation overall reported the following: How much clinical and demographic metadata was included differed by source and by participant, and the metadata was provided uncurated.

Notes on this clone: Its specific antigen is unknown. No quality values exist for individual bases; no much larger clone is one base distant.

The sequenced sample consisted of peripheral blood. The receptor comes from an elderly man with acute or convalescent COVID-19. This receptor chain uses TRBV24-1 and TRBJ2-7; 9 nucleotides in the junction match TRBD1. The DNA sequence reads TGTGCCACCAGTGATTCCGGGACAGGGACCTACGAGCAGTACTTC. It translates as CATSDSGTGTYEQYF.